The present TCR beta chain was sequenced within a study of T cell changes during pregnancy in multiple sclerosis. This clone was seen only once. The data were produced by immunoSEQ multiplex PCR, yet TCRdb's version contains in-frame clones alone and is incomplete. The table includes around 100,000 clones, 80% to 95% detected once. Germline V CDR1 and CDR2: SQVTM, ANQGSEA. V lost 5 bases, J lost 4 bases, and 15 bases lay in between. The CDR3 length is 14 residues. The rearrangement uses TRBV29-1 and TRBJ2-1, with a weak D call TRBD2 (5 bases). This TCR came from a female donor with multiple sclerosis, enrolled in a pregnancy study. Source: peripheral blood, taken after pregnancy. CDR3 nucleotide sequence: TGCAGCGTTCTGGTAGCGCATCCGTACAATGAGCAGTTCTTC. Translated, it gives CSVLVAHPYNEQFF.